One sample yielded the 7 T cell receptor beta chains listed below, sequenced in a study of T cell responses to AZD1222 COVID-19 vaccine. Some clones are missing from TCRdb's copy, which holds only in-frame ones; the method was immunoSEQ multiplex PCR. The data show fewer than 120,000 clones, roughly 92% seen once. The sequencing used peripheral blood, collected 28 days after the second AZD1222 dose. The receptor source for this set is an adult who received the AZD1222 COVID-19 vaccine.

The genes are TRBV28 and TRBJ2-2; a weak D match, TRBD2 (7 bases). The length of the CDR3 is 16 residues. The V and J ends lost 6 bases and 7 bases respectively, with 21 bases between them. Germline V gene lookup returns CDR1 MDHEN and CDR2 SYDVKM. The CDR3 loop reads CASSHFVGGGGGELFF. The CDR3 nucleotides are TGTGCCAGCAGCCATTTCGTCGGCGGGGGCGGCGGGGAGCTGTTTTTT.

V and J are TRBV5-1 and TRBJ2-7, with D perhaps TRBD1 or TRBD2 (6 bases each). The germline gives CDR1 SGHRS, CDR2 YFSETQ. V was cut by 1 base and J by 5 bases, with 13 bases left in between. The length of the CDR3 is 14 residues. CDR3 DNA sequence: TGCGCCAGCAGCTTGCCGTCGGGGGCGAACGAGCAGTACTTC. It specifies CASSLPSGANEQYF.

The J gene is TRBJ1-2, the V gene TRBV5-4; no definite D call. V was shortened by 4 bases and J by 4 bases, with 14 bases between the two germline ends. Germline V CDR1 and CDR2: SGHNT, YYREEE (reference sequence). The CDR3 covers 14 residues. As DNA, the CDR3 is TGTGCCAGCAGCCTACCAGAGAACTCCTATGGCTACACCTTC. Translating it yields CASSLPENSYGYTF.

This chain connects TRBV27 to TRBJ1-2, with 7 bases aligning to TRBD1. CDR3 size: 15 residues. J was trimmed by 3 bases and V by 4 bases; bases with no gene match: 8. Germline V gene data show CDR1 as MNHEY and CDR2 as SMNVEV (reference sequence). The CDR3 nucleotides are TGTGCCAGCAGTTCCATCGGGGACAGCTACTATGGCTACACCTTC. It is translated as CASSSIGDSYYGYTF.

The chain combines TRBV19 with TRBJ1-5, with a tentative D call TRBD1 (5 bases). Trimming pared 6 bases from V and 5 bases from J, leaving 11 bases between. Looked up from germline, CDR1 is LNHDA and CDR2 is SQIVND (reference sequence). The CDR3 spans 13 residues. CDR3 nucleotides: TGTGCCAGTAGCAGACAGAGGGATCAGCCCCAGCATTTT. Translating it yields CASSRQRDQPQHF.

The chain couples TRBV10-1 to TRBJ2-7, with 8 bases fitting TRBD1. The CDR3 covers 14 residues. Unmatched junction bases numbered 2, after V lost 2 bases and J lost 2 bases. Germline lookup yields CDR1 WNHNN and CDR2 SYGVQD (reference sequence). Written as DNA, the CDR3 is TGCGCCAGCAGTGAGGGACAGGGACCCTACGAGCAGTACTTC. It yields the protein CASSEGQGPYEQYF.

As concerns this clone: Other DNA sequences in the same sample also yield this CDR3. J is TRBJ2-5 and V is TRBV7-9; either TRBD1 or TRBD2 may fit D (6 bases each). The germline V and J ends were trimmed by 3 bases and 4 bases, with 9 bases remaining between them. The length of the CDR3 is 13 residues. Germline CDR1 and CDR2: SEHNR and FQNEAQ (reference sequence). CDR3 bases: TGTGCCAGCAGCTTGGAGGGGGGAGAGACCCAGTACTTC. It is translated as CASSLEGGETQYF.